Listed here are 30 T cell receptor beta chains from one sample, sequenced in a study of blood T cell repertoires in COVID-19. Using immunoSEQ multiplex PCR, the repertoire was profiled, and TCRdb retains in-frame clones only, with some absent. The table records tens of thousands of clones, 80% to 90% of them present only once. Sequencing was performed on peripheral blood. The receptors here all came from a man aged 45 to 65 with active COVID-19.

The J gene is TRBJ2-1, the V gene TRBV7-3, with 10 bases lining up with TRBD2. Germline V CDR1 and CDR2: SGHTA, FQGTGA. CDR3 size: 17 residues. V lost 6 bases to trimming and J lost 7 bases; unmatched junction nucleotides: 15. The CDR3 loop reads CASSLLAGRLARNEQFF. For the CDR3, the DNA is TGTGCCAGCAGTTTACTAGCGGGGAGACTCGCAAGGAATGAGCAGTTCTTC.

The chain joins TRBV6-7 to TRBJ2-1; D is possibly TRBD2 (5 bases). TRBV6-7 is an open reading frame, and its role is uncertain. V was shortened by 6 bases and J by 4 bases, with 13 bases between the two germline ends. This CDR3 has 14 residues. This CDR3 reads CASSYGLPYNEQFF. The CDR3 DNA follows: TGTGCCAGCAGCTATGGACTCCCGTACAATGAGCAGTTCTTC.

The V call is TRBV11-3, the J call TRBJ1-1; 9 nucleotides match TRBD1. There are 15 residues in the CDR3. CDR1 is SGHNT and CDR2 is YENEEA in the germline V gene. After removal of 1 base from V and 4 bases from J, the junction contained 4 bases not matched to a gene. In nucleotides, the CDR3 is TGTGCCAGCAGCTTAGGACAGGGGGGTAGCACTGAAGCTTTCTTT. Protein: CASSLGQGGSTEAFF.

In DNA form, the CDR3 reads TGTGCCAGCAGCCCAAAAGGGGTATTACCCCCCTACGAGCAGTACTTC. Its protein product is CASSPKGVLPPYEQYF. The chain uses TRBV14 and TRBJ2-7; a possible D gene is TRBD1 (5 bases). Germline V lookup: CDR1 SGHDN, CDR2 FVKESK. CDR3 size: 16 residues. V was pared by 4 bases and J by 2 bases, with 18 bases between. Filled out from reference TRBV14 and TRBJ2-7, the complete variable domain reads EAGVTQFPSHSVIEKGQTVTLRCDPISGHDNLYWYRRVMGKEIKFLLHFVKESKQDESGMPNNRFLAERTGGTYSTLKVQPAELEDSGVYFCASSPKGVLPPYEQYFGPGTRLTVT.

The V gene is TRBV7-2, the J gene TRBJ1-1, with 7 bases lining up with TRBD1. Germline V gives CDR1 SGHTA, CDR2 FQGNSA. This CDR3 comprises 14 residues. V shed 4 bases, J shed 4 bases, and the junction held 6 bases outside the gene matches. CDR3 protein: CASSSGGRGTEAFF. The CDR3 DNA reads as TGTGCCAGCAGCTCAGGGGGTCGGGGCACTGAAGCTTTCTTT. The entire variable domain, with the rest obtained from reference TRBV7-2 and TRBJ1-1, is as follows: GAGVSQSPSNKVTEKGKDVELRCDPISGHTALYWYRQSLGQGLEFLIYFQGNSAPDKSGLPSDRFSAERTGGSVSTLTIQRTQQEDSAVYLCASSSGGRGTEAFFGQGTRLTVV.

This clone has more than one count but fewer than ten. V is TRBV19 and J is TRBJ1-5, with D perhaps matching TRBD1 (5 bases). The V end lost 7 bases, the J end lost 1 base, and 11 bases lay between the germline ends. The CDR3 is made up of 14 amino acids. CDR1 LNHDA and CDR2 SQIVND come from the germline V gene (reference sequence). The CDR3 coding sequence is TGTGCCAGTAACCCGGGGGTGAGCAATCAGCCCCAGCATTTT. Its translation is CASNPGVSNQPQHF. The whole variable domain, remainder taken from reference TRBV19 and TRBJ1-5, is DGGITQSPKYLFRKEGQNVTLSCEQNLNHDAMYWYRQDPGQGLRLIYYSQIVNDFQKGDIAEGYSVSREKKESFPLTVTSAQKNPTAFYLCASNPGVSNQPQHFGDGTRLSIL.

The chain recombines TRBV3-1 (or the pseudogene TRBV3-2) with TRBJ2-1; 13 nucleotides line up with TRBD2. Germline-derived CDR1 and CDR2 are LGHDT and YNNKEL (reference sequence). V lost 4 bases, J lost 1 base, and 7 bases stayed unmatched. The CDR3 has 18 amino acids. This CDR3 is CASSLGLAGVSSYNEQFF. The CDR3 DNA reads as TGTGCCAGCAGCCTCGGACTAGCGGGAGTTAGTTCCTACAATGAGCAGTTCTTC.

The genes are TRBV18 and TRBJ1-3, with unresolved D. Trimming stripped 5 bases from V and 7 bases from J, with 15 bases between. Per the germline V gene, CDR1 is KGHSH and CDR2 is LQKENI. CDR3 size: 14 residues. The CDR3 here is CASSSRRMRNTIYF. The CDR3 bases are TGTGCCAGCTCATCACGGCGGATGAGGAACACCATATATTTT.

This sequence joins TRBV28 and TRBJ2-3; D gene unclear. Trimming removed 6 bases at V and 7 bases at J, with 8 bases between. The CDR3 is made up of 11 amino acids. Per the germline V gene, CDR1 is MDHEN and CDR2 is SYDVKM. The CDR3 sequence: CASSLSHTQYF. The CDR3 region has the DNA TGTGCCAGCAGCCTCTCCCATACGCAGTATTTT.

This clone has more than one count but fewer than ten. The chain carries TRBV7-2 and TRBJ1-6; D might be TRBD1 (5 bases). The V gene's germline CDR1 is SGHTA and CDR2 FQGNSA. The CDR3 has 15 amino acids. V was pared by 2 bases and J by 5 bases, with 10 bases between. The CDR3 DNA reads as TGTGCCAGCAGCTTATGGACACCCAATAATTCACCCCTCCACTTT. The encoded protein is CASSLWTPNNSPLHF.

This chain connects TRBV27 to TRBJ2-1; the D is unclear. This CDR3 region has 13 residues. Trimming left V 4 bases short and J 10 bases short, with 14 bases between. The germline V gene has CDR1 MNHEY and CDR2 SMNVEV (reference sequence). This chain's CDR3 is CASSSARKWEQFF. The CDR3 nucleotides are TGTGCCAGCAGTTCAGCGCGGAAGTGGGAGCAGTTCTTC.

The rearrangement joins TRBV4-1 to TRBJ1-6; 7 bases fit TRBD1. V shed 4 bases, J shed 0 bases, and the junction held 12 bases outside the gene matches. Germline values: CDR1 MGHRA, CDR2 YSYEKL. This CDR3 is 19 amino acids long. DNA of the CDR3: TGCGCCAGCAGCCCTTCTCGGTCAGGGGGGAGCTCCTATAATTCACCCCTCCACTTT. Its protein is CASSPSRSGGSSYNSPLHF.

V usage is TRBV28 and J usage is TRBJ2-3; no firm D call. Trimming pared 4 bases from V and 7 bases from J, leaving 9 bases between. This CDR3 comprises 12 residues. Germline values: CDR1 MDHEN, CDR2 SYDVKM. CDR3 residues: CASSSTSYTQYF. The CDR3 DNA reads as TGTGCCAGCAGTTCCACTTCTTATACGCAGTATTTT. The full variable domain, rest sourced from reference TRBV28 and TRBJ2-3, is DVKVTQSSRYLVKRTGEKVFLECVQDMDHENMFWYRQDPGLGLRLIYFSYDVKMKEKGDIPEGYSVSREKKERFSLILESASTNQTSMYLCASSSTSYTQYFGPGTRLTVL.

V gene TRBV7-2 combines with J gene TRBJ1-1; TRBD1 matches 7 bases. The CDR3 is made up of 15 amino acids. The ends lost 4 bases at V and 0 bases at J; junction bases unmatched: 5. CDR1 is SGHTA, CDR2 FQGNSA, per germline. The CDR3 coding sequence is TGTGCCAGCAGCTGGGGACAGAACATGAACACTGAAGCTTTCTTT. Its protein product is CASSWGQNMNTEAFF.

This clone was detected only a few times. This chain connects TRBV28 to TRBJ1-6; 11 bases line up with TRBD1. The V gene's germline CDR1 is MDHEN and CDR2 SYDVKM. The CDR3 covers 15 residues. V was clipped by 6 bases and J by 8 bases; unmatched bases: 6. In DNA form, the CDR3 reads TGTGCCAGCAGCGGACAGGGGGCCGGAGATTCACCCCTCCACTTT. As protein: CASSGQGAGDSPLHF.

For this clone: Sequence at one end of the junction differs from germline and may be a read error. The V call is TRBV3-1 (or the pseudogene TRBV3-2), the J call TRBJ2-1; 13 bases are a match to TRBD2. Germline loops: CDR1 LGHDT, CDR2 YNNKEL (reference sequence). The CDR3 is made up of 12 amino acids. The CDR3 DNA reads TGTGCCAGCAGCCTTCCCGGGACTAGCGGGATCTTC. It yields the protein CASSLPGTSGIF.

The chain joins TRBV5-6 to TRBJ2-1; 8 bases map to TRBD2. This CDR3 has 13 amino acids. V lost 3 bases to trimming and J lost 6 bases; unmatched junction nucleotides: 2. CDR1 is SGHDT, CDR2 YYEEEE, per germline. CDR3 in amino acids: CASSSSGGNEQFF. For the CDR3, the DNA is TGTGCCAGCAGCTCAAGCGGGGGCAATGAGCAGTTCTTC.

The chain uses TRBV9 and TRBJ1-4, with TRBD1 matching over 7 bases. Germline-derived CDR1 and CDR2 are SGDLS and YYNGEE. The V gene end was trimmed by 0 bases and the J gene end by 7 bases; junction bases not matched to a gene: 6. This CDR3 comprises 15 residues. The CDR3: CASSVEGGRGEKLFF. In DNA, the CDR3 is TGTGCCAGCAGCGTAGAAGGGGGCAGGGGTGAAAAACTGTTTTTT.

Concerning this clone: Other DNA variants within this sample encode the same CDR3. The V gene is TRBV3-1 (or the pseudogene TRBV3-2), the J gene TRBJ2-7; D is ambiguous. CDR1 is LGHDT and CDR2 is YNNKEL in the germline V gene (reference sequence). The CDR3 is 14 residues long. Trimming removed 3 bases at V and 0 bases at J, with 9 bases between. CDR3 protein: CASSQGSGSYEQYF. The CDR3 nucleotides read TGTGCCAGCAGCCAGGGCAGTGGCTCCTACGAGCAGTACTTC.

This chain joins TRBV16 and TRBJ2-5, with TRBD2 matching 7 bases. This CDR3 is built from 16 residues. The V gene's germline CDR1 is KGHSY and CDR2 FQNENV. J lost 5 bases, V lost 0 bases, and 9 bases had no gene match. The CDR3 sequence: CASSQSRTRDTETQYF. In DNA form, the CDR3 reads TGTGCCAGCAGCCAATCCCGGACTAGAGATACTGAGACCCAGTACTTC.

The chain couples TRBV7-2 to TRBJ1-1; D is ambiguous. Germline-derived CDR1 and CDR2 are SGHTA and FQGNSA. The CDR3 covers 14 residues. Trimming cost V 3 bases and J 2 bases, with 10 bases left between them. CDR3 protein: CASSFGQANTEAFF. The CDR3 DNA reads TGTGCCAGCAGCTTTGGGCAGGCCAACACTGAAGCTTTCTTT.

The chain carries TRBV12-3 or TRBV12-4 and TRBJ1-2, with 9 bases matching TRBD1. The CDR3 is 13 residues long. V shed 2 bases and J 8 bases; nucleotides not matched to a gene: 3. The CDR3 loop is CASSLSTGGGYTF. DNA for the CDR3: TGTGCCAGCAGTTTATCGACAGGGGGGGGCTACACCTTC.

The chain links TRBV19 to TRBJ1-3; 7 bases fit TRBD1. V dropped 9 bases and J dropped 4; count of bases not matched to a gene: 18. Germline V gives CDR1 LNHDA, CDR2 SQIVND (reference sequence). There are 17 residues in the CDR3. The DNA of the CDR3 is TGTGCCAGCCGTACACTCGTGACTGGGACAGACGGAAACACCATATATTTT. Translating it yields CASRTLVTGTDGNTIYF.

This clone occurred a few times. V is TRBV11-2 and J is TRBJ2-1; perhaps TRBD1 as D (6 bases). V gave up 5 bases and J gave up 6 bases, with 17 bases separating them. The germline V gene has CDR1 SGHAT and CDR2 FQNNGV. CDR3 length: 15 amino acids. CDR3 region: CASSHQPGQTNEQFF. CDR3 nucleotides: TGTGCCAGCAGCCACCAACCAGGACAGACCAATGAGCAGTTCTTC.

In DNA form, the CDR3 reads TGTGCCAGTAGTACAGCCGGACAGGGGTGGTTGGGAGAGACCCAGTACTTC. Its translation is CASSTAGQGWLGETQYF. This chain connects TRBV19 to TRBJ2-5; TRBD1 matches at 9 bases. V gave up 4 bases and J gave up 4 bases; unmatched junction bases: 13. CDR3 length equals 17 residues. Per germline, CDR1 LNHDA and CDR2 SQIVND (reference sequence).

The rearrangement uses TRBV29-1 and TRBJ1-1, with 11 bases that match TRBD1. Germline trimming cut 3 bases from V and 3 bases from J; bases unmatched to any gene: 6. The CDR3 loop spans 15 amino acids. The germline V gene has CDR1 SQVTM and CDR2 ANQGSEA. CDR3 sequence: CSVDSRTGGHTEAFF. The CDR3 nucleotides are TGCAGCGTTGACTCAAGGACAGGGGGCCACACTGAAGCTTTCTTT. The full variable domain, its missing parts supplied by reference TRBV29-1 and TRBJ1-1, is SAVISQKPSRDICQRGTSLTIQCQVDSQVTMMFWYRQQPGQSLTLIATANQGSEATYESGFVIDKFPISRPNLTFSTLTVSNMSPEDSSIYLCSVDSRTGGHTEAFFGQGTRLTVV.

The chain joins TRBV7-2 to TRBJ1-1, with TRBD1 matching 7 bases. Trimming at V came to 6 bases and at J to 3 bases, leaving 4 bases not matched to a gene. Germline loops: CDR1 SGHTA, CDR2 FQGNSA. CDR3 size: 13 residues. CDR3 region: CASSSDRDTEAFF. CDR3 nucleotides: TGTGCCAGCAGTTCCGACAGGGACACTGAAGCTTTCTTT.

The V and J genes are TRBV3-1 (or the pseudogene TRBV3-2) and TRBJ2-7; the match to TRBD1 covers 8 bases. CDR1 LGHDT and CDR2 YNNKEL come from the germline V gene (reference sequence). Losses at the gene ends were 3 bases for V and 0 bases for J; bases not matched to a gene: 7. The CDR3 runs to 16 residues. CDR3 protein: CASSQAGTGYSYEQYF. The CDR3 nucleotides read TGTGCCAGCAGCCAGGCCGGGACAGGCTACTCCTACGAGCAGTACTTC.

The rearrangement joins TRBV7-3 to TRBJ1-6, with D possibly TRBD1 on 5 matching bases. CDR1 SGHTA and CDR2 FQGTGA come from the germline V gene. CDR3 length equals 16 residues. Trimming cost V 1 base and J 6 bases, with 13 bases left between them. The CDR3 protein is CASSLNPIGGNSPLHF. CDR3 DNA: TGTGCCAGCAGCTTAAACCCCATCGGGGGTAATTCACCCCTCCACTTT.

This clone is a singleton in its sample. The chain combines TRBV27 with TRBJ2-3; D is ambiguous. Germline CDR1 and CDR2: MNHEY and SMNVEV (reference sequence). This CDR3 has 12 amino acids. The V and J ends lost 6 bases and 6 bases respectively, with 10 bases between them. The CDR3 spells CASSIRGDTQYF. Written as DNA, the CDR3 is TGTGCCAGCAGCATTCGAGGCGATACGCAGTATTTT.